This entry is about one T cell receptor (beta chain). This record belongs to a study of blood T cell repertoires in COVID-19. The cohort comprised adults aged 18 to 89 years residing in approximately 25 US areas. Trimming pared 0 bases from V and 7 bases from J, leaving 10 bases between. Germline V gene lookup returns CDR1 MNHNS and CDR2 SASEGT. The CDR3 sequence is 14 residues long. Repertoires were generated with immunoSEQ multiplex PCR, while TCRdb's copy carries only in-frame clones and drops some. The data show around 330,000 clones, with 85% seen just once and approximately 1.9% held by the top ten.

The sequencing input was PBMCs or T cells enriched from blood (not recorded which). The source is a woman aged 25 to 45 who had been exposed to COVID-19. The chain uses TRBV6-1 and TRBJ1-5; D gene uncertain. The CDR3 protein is CASSEAVGRQPQHF. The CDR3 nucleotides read TGTGCCAGCAGTGAAGCGGTGGGGAGGCAGCCCCAGCATTTT.